These 25 T cell receptor beta chains came from one sample sequenced in a study of blood T cell repertoires in COVID-19. Generated by immunoSEQ multiplex PCR, the TCRdb table keeps only in-frame clones and is missing some. This table has about 61,000 clones, around nine tenths appearing once. Sample: peripheral blood. The receptors originated from a woman between 45 and 65 years old with active or convalescent COVID-19.

This clone occurred once. The rearrangement uses TRBV9 and TRBJ2-1; 8 nucleotides line up with TRBD1. The J segment lost 6 bases and the V segment lost 4 bases, leaving 9 bases of the junction unmatched. CDR3 length equals 15 residues. Germline CDR1 and CDR2: SGDLS and YYNGEE. The CDR3 DNA is TGTGCCAGCAGCCCACCGACAGGGGAGATCAATGAGCAGTTCTTC. Protein sequence: CASSPPTGEINEQFF.

The chain employs TRBV9 and TRBJ2-5, with 9 bases fitting TRBD2. Germline V gene lookup returns CDR1 SGDLS and CDR2 YYNGEE. The CDR3 runs to 17 residues. V was clipped by 3 bases and J by 3 bases; unmatched bases: 12. The CDR3 coding sequence is TGTGCCAGCAGCGCGGAAGGTAGCGGGAGTTATAAAGAGACCCAGTACTTC. Translation: CASSAEGSGSYKETQYF.

The CDR3 is CAWHPALGLANLGVKFNKWSEQYF. The CDR3 DNA is TGTGCCTGGCACCCCGCCCTTGGACTAGCGAACCTTGGGGTCAAGTTCAATAAGTGGAGCGAGCAGTACTTC. This chain connects TRBV30 to TRBJ2-7; 9 positions match TRBD2. Trimming took 5 bases from V and 6 from J; bases not matched to a gene: 41. CDR1 and CDR2 (germline): GTSNPN, SVGIG (reference sequence). The CDR3 runs 24 residues.

This sequence joins TRBV6-5 and TRBJ2-1, with D maybe TRBD1 (5 bases). CDR3 size: 14 residues. Trimming cost V 8 bases and J 6 bases, with 17 bases left between them. In germline, CDR1 is MNHEY, CDR2 SVGAGI. This chain's CDR3 is CASASYRSGNEQFF. CDR3 DNA sequence: TGTGCCAGCGCAAGTTACAGGTCTGGCAATGAGCAGTTCTTC.

This clone has only one observation. The V and J genes are TRBV7-6 and TRBJ2-5; no clear D gene. CDR1 and CDR2 (germline): SGHVS, FNYEAQ. Trimming cost V 1 base and J 4 bases, with 7 bases left between them. The CDR3 is made up of 13 amino acids. The CDR3 reads CASSLVYLETQYF. CDR3 coding DNA: TGTGCCAGCAGCTTAGTGTACTTAGAGACCCAGTACTTC.

The gene calls are TRBV7-9 and TRBJ2-7; TRBD1 agrees at 7 bases. The CDR3 covers 14 residues. With V trimmed by 5 bases and J by 2 bases, 6 bases remained unmatched. Germline CDR1 and CDR2: SEHNR and FQNEAQ (reference sequence). DNA of the CDR3: TGTGCCAGCAGCCCCCCAGACAGGGCCTACGAGCAGTACTTC. Translation: CASSPPDRAYEQYF.

The chain couples TRBV3-1 (or the pseudogene TRBV3-2) to TRBJ2-1; 7 nucleotides line up with TRBD1. The germline V gene has CDR1 LGHDT and CDR2 YNNKEL (reference sequence). The CDR3 totals 13 residues. V lost 5 bases, J lost 15 bases, and 13 bases stayed unmatched. The CDR3 loop reads CASSKGASPGGFF. As DNA, the CDR3 is TGTGCCAGCAGCAAAGGGGCTTCTCCAGGGGGGTTCTTC.

The chain uses TRBV30 and TRBJ1-1, with a possible D match to TRBD1 (6 bases). CDR1 and CDR2 (germline): GTSNPN, SVGIG (reference sequence). Trimming stripped 3 bases from V and 7 bases from J, with 15 bases between. The CDR3 covers 13 residues. CDR3 region: CAWRTTGLGEAFF. The CDR3 bases are TGTGCCTGGAGAACAACAGGGTTGGGTGAAGCTTTCTTT.

The V and J genes are TRBV21-1 and TRBJ2-3; no DNA check was done on the table's D call, TRBD2. TRBV21-1 constitutes a pseudogene. The CDR3 has 23 residues. The CDR3 region has the DNA TGTGCCAGCAGCAAGGGGACTAGCGGGAGGGCCGGTCATAGGATCCTACTATCAGATACGCAGTATTTT. Translation gives CASSKGTSGRAGHRILLSDTQYF.

This chain links TRBV7-3 with TRBJ2-1; 9 nucleotides match TRBD2. The CDR3 spans 15 residues. V gave up 5 bases and J gave up 4 bases; unmatched junction bases: 6. CDR1 and CDR2 (germline): SGHTA, FQGTGA. The CDR3 DNA sequence: TGTGCCAGCAGCACGGGACTAGCCAGTTACAATGAGCAGTTCTTC. Protein sequence: CASSTGLASYNEQFF.

This sequence joins TRBV7-9 and TRBJ2-1; TRBD2 might be the D (5 bases). V was cut by 1 base and J by 12 bases, with 10 bases left in between. Per germline, CDR1 SEHNR and CDR2 FQNEAQ (reference sequence). This CDR3 is 12 amino acids long. CDR3 in amino acids: CASSLGYEGQFF. The CDR3, as DNA: TGTGCCAGCAGCTTAGGTTATGAGGGGCAGTTCTTC.

The V call is TRBV11-2, the J call TRBJ2-1; 12 bases agree with TRBD2. Germline CDR1 reads SGHAT; CDR2 reads FQNNGV. This CDR3 region has 19 residues. Trimming at V came to 0 bases and at J to 5 bases, leaving 11 bases not matched to a gene. The CDR3 region is CASSLDLAGGSFVDNEQFF. CDR3 DNA: TGTGCCAGCAGCTTAGATCTAGCGGGAGGGTCATTTGTCGACAATGAGCAGTTCTTC. The full variable domain, with the rest looked up from reference TRBV11-2 and TRBJ2-1, is EAGVAQSPRYKIIEKRQSVAFWCNPISGHATLYWYQQILGQGPKLLIQFQNNGVVDDSQLPKDRFSAERLKGVDSTLKIQPAKLEDSAVYLCASSLDLAGGSFVDNEQFFGPGTRLTVL.

The rearrangement uses TRBV5-4 and TRBJ1-1, with D uncertain. This CDR3 is 14 amino acids long. Germline CDR1 and CDR2: SGHNT and YYREEE (reference sequence). V shed 2 bases and J shed 1 base, with 9 bases lying between them. Written as DNA, the CDR3 is TGTGCCAGCAGCTTCTTTGAGAGGAACACTGAAGCTTTCTTT. Translating gives CASSFFERNTEAFF.

This clone was observed a few times. The chain carries TRBV2 and TRBJ2-3, with TRBD1 matching 10 bases. The CDR3 spans 16 residues. In germline, CDR1 is SNHLY, CDR2 FYNNEI. After removal of 4 bases from V and 1 base from J, the junction contained 5 bases not matched to a gene. The CDR3 here is CASSGGQGGGTDTQYF. DNA for the CDR3: TGTGCCAGCAGTGGCGGACAGGGGGGAGGCACAGATACGCAGTATTTT.

V is TRBV6-5 and J is TRBJ2-2, with D maybe TRBD2 (6 bases). The CDR3 runs 14 residues. Looked up from germline, CDR1 is MNHEY and CDR2 is SVGAGI. Trimming removed 8 bases at V and 1 base at J, with 11 bases between. CDR3 coding DNA: TGTGCCAGCCTAGGGCGGGAGAACACCGGGGAGCTGTTTTTT. Translating it yields CASLGRENTGELFF.

Only one count was recorded for this clone. The chain uses TRBV30 and TRBJ2-3, with 10 nucleotides matching TRBD1. The V and J ends lost 3 bases and 1 base, in that order; junction bases with no gene match: 4. This CDR3 region has 15 residues. CDR1 GTSNPN and CDR2 SVGIG come from the germline V gene (reference sequence). The DNA for the CDR3 is TGTGCCTGGAGCGAAGGGACAGGGGGCACAGATACGCAGTATTTT. This sequence encodes CAWSEGTGGTDTQYF.

The chain joins TRBV24-1 to TRBJ2-3, with 10 positions matching TRBD2. Germline values: CDR1 KGHDR, CDR2 SFDVKD. With V trimmed by 0 bases and J by 1 base, 3 bases remained unmatched. This CDR3 is 17 amino acids long. This CDR3 is CATSDLPSGRGTDTQYF. CDR3 nucleotide sequence: TGTGCCACCAGTGATTTGCCTAGCGGGAGAGGCACAGATACGCAGTATTTT.

The chain has TRBV6-5 and TRBJ2-7, with 9 nucleotides matching TRBD1. CDR1 and CDR2 from the germline V gene are MNHEY and SVGAGI. With V trimmed by 6 bases and J by 4 bases, 10 bases remained unmatched. CDR3 size: 15 residues. The CDR3 loop is CASRSGGTGTYEQYF. For the CDR3, the DNA is TGTGCCAGCAGGTCCGGAGGGACAGGGACGTACGAGCAGTACTTC.

The chain combines TRBV5-1 with TRBJ1-2; a weak D match, TRBD1 (5 bases). Deletions cut 3 bases from V and 5 bases from J, with 17 bases between. Germline CDR1 SGHRS, CDR2 YFSETQ. This CDR3 is 15 amino acids long. The CDR3 reads CASSSEGGGTYGYTF. The CDR3 bases are TGCGCCAGCAGCTCTGAAGGAGGAGGGACTTATGGCTACACCTTC.

J is TRBJ2-3 and V is TRBV6-2 or TRBV6-3, with D perhaps TRBD2 (6 bases). Trimming removed 4 bases at V and 5 bases at J, with 16 bases between. The V gene's germline CDR1 is MNHEY and CDR2 SVGEGT. CDR3 length equals 15 residues. The CDR3 DNA sequence: TGTGCCAGCAGTTCCCCCGTGGGAGGTAAAGATACGCAGTATTTT. Protein sequence: CASSSPVGGKDTQYF.

The chain is built from TRBV25-1 and TRBJ2-2; weak D call: TRBD1 (5 bases). The CDR3 is 14 residues long. Trimming took off 0 bases at V and 3 bases at J, with 5 bases between the two ends. Germline V CDR1 and CDR2: MGHDK, SYGVNS. The CDR3 spells CASSEYRDTGELFF. The CDR3 DNA is TGTGCCAGCAGTGAATACAGGGACACCGGGGAGCTGTTTTTT.

This rearrangement joins TRBV10-3 to TRBJ2-1, with 8 bases fitting TRBD2. From germline, CDR1 is ENHRY and CDR2 SYGVKD. The CDR3 loop spans 13 amino acids. Trimming removed 6 bases from V and 4 bases from J; junction bases left unmatched: 2. DNA for the CDR3: TGTGCCATCAGCGGGAGGGGGTACAATGAGCAGTTCTTC. It codes for CAISGRGYNEQFF.

This chain links TRBV5-1 with TRBJ1-5; no clear D gene. With 0 bases removed from V and 1 base from J, the gap between germline ends came to 8 bases. Germline V gene data show CDR1 as SGHRS and CDR2 as YFSETQ. The CDR3 length is 15 residues. CDR3 DNA: TGCGCCAGCAGCTTGGCCGGAGGAAGCAATCAGCCCCAGCATTTT. This translates into CASSLAGGSNQPQHF.

V gene TRBV27 combines with J gene TRBJ2-2; D is perhaps TRBD2 (5 bases). CDR1 is MNHEY and CDR2 is SMNVEV in the germline V gene (reference sequence). V lost 5 bases, J lost 9 bases, and 16 bases lay in between. The CDR3 loop spans 14 amino acids. CDR3 loop: CASSIVLGSRELFF. The CDR3 nucleotides read TGTGCCAGCAGTATAGTATTAGGGAGCCGGGAGCTGTTTTTT.

V usage is TRBV20-1 and J usage is TRBJ2-5; TRBD1 matches at 8 bases. Germline lookup yields CDR1 DFQATT and CDR2 SNEGSKA (reference sequence). Trimming took 3 bases from V and 2 from J; bases not matched to a gene: 5. This CDR3 is 14 amino acids long. The CDR3 nucleotides read TGCAGTGCTAGTCCGGGGACAGGACAAGAGACCCAGTACTTC. Protein sequence: CSASPGTGQETQYF.